A single sample is the source of the 27 T cell receptor beta chains below, sequenced in a study of cytomegalovirus exposure and HLA in healthy donors. The primer mix had 60 Vbeta and 13 Jbeta primers. TCRdb keeps only in-frame clones here, not all; method: immunoSEQ multiplex PCR. This table has more than 100,000 clones, 80% appearing once. Input material: PBMCs. Source of these receptors: a man aged 35 to 55 in good health and CMV-seronegative.

The chain recombines TRBV18 with TRBJ1-2, with TRBD1 matching 8 bases. CDR3 length equals 17 residues. Trimming took 1 base from V and 5 from J; bases not matched to a gene: 12. CDR1 is KGHSH and CDR2 is LQKENI in the germline V gene. CDR3 sequence reads: CASSPLVGTGNIYGYTF. The DNA for the CDR3 is TGTGCCAGCTCACCACTCGTTGGGACAGGCAATATTTATGGCTACACCTTC.

The chain joins TRBV4-1 to TRBJ2-7; TRBD1 matches at 8 bases. Losses at the gene ends were 2 bases for V and 4 bases for J; bases not matched to a gene: 7. This CDR3 region has 15 residues. The germline V gene encodes CDR1 MGHRA and CDR2 YSYEKL. Here the CDR3 DNA reads TGCGCCAGCAGCCAAACAAGACAGGGGTTATACGAGCAGTACTTC. Translation: CASSQTRQGLYEQYF.

The V gene is TRBV28, the J gene TRBJ1-6; unclear D gene. The CDR3 has 18 amino acids. Germline V gene lookup returns CDR1 MDHEN and CDR2 SYDVKM. The V and J ends lost 7 bases and 6 bases respectively, with 25 bases between them. The CDR3 region is CASTLQVPGFTTNSPLHF. The CDR3 nucleotides read TGTGCCAGCACCCTTCAGGTTCCCGGATTTACGACTAATTCACCCCTCCACTTT.

This chain links TRBV18 with TRBJ2-7; TRBD1 matches at 9 bases. V lost 0 bases, J lost 9 bases, and 6 bases stayed unmatched. The CDR3 is made up of 14 amino acids. The germline V gene encodes CDR1 KGHSH and CDR2 LQKENI. DNA of the CDR3: TGTGCCAGCTCACCACCGATGGGACAGGGTCGGCAGTACTTC. Protein product: CASSPPMGQGRQYF.

This clone appeared a few times. The CDR3: CATRSHTGTGGGEQYF. The CDR3 nucleotides are TGTGCCACCCGAAGCCATACCGGGACAGGGGGGGGCGAGCAGTACTTC. V usage is TRBV5-6 and J usage is TRBJ2-7; 11 bases line up with TRBD1. After removal of 9 bases from V and 6 bases from J, the junction contained 17 bases not matched to a gene. The CDR3 extends over 16 amino acids. Germline V CDR1 and CDR2: SGHDT, YYEEEE.

V and J are TRBV6-5 and TRBJ1-3, with D possibly TRBD1 on 6 matching bases. The length of the CDR3 is 12 residues. Germline V CDR1 and CDR2: MNHEY, SVGAGI. V gave up 10 bases and J gave up 2 bases, with 9 bases separating them. The CDR3: CAIWGPGNTIYF. The CDR3 DNA is TGTGCCATATGGGGGCCTGGAAACACCATATATTTT.

J is TRBJ2-7 and V is TRBV7-8, with 9 positions matching TRBD1. Germline V gives CDR1 SGHVS, CDR2 FQNEAQ. The CDR3 covers 14 residues. V was clipped by 1 base and J by 3 bases; unmatched bases: 1. The DNA of the CDR3 is TGTGCCAGCAGCTTAGTGGGACAGGGCTACGAGCAGTACTTC. The encoded protein is CASSLVGQGYEQYF.

The chain is built from TRBV10-3 and TRBJ1-3, with D possibly being TRBD1 (5 bases). This CDR3 has 15 amino acids. Per the germline V gene, CDR1 is ENHRY and CDR2 is SYGVKD. Deletions cut 3 bases from V and 0 bases from J, with 9 bases between. CDR3: CAISDLGVSGNTIYF. CDR3 in DNA: TGTGCCATCAGTGATTTAGGGGTCTCTGGAAACACCATATATTTT.

The chain is built from TRBV5-4 and TRBJ2-7, with TRBD2 identical over 8 bases. There are 15 residues in the CDR3. CDR1 SGHNT and CDR2 YYREEE come from the germline V gene (reference sequence). J gave up 5 bases and V 0 bases, and 7 bases lay outside the gene matches. The CDR3 bases are TGTGCCAGCAGCTTGGCCGGACTAGCTCACAACGAGCAGTACTTC. It codes for CASSLAGLAHNEQYF.

The chain carries TRBV18 and TRBJ1-1; D might be TRBD1 (5 bases). The length of the CDR3 is 16 residues. Looked up from germline, CDR1 is KGHSH and CDR2 is LQKENI. Trimming stripped 2 bases from V and 5 bases from J, with 18 bases between. This chain's CDR3 is CASSPREARRGTEAFF. The CDR3 bases are TGTGCCAGCTCACCAAGGGAGGCAAGGAGGGGAACTGAAGCTTTCTTT.

The table lists this clone with a count of one. The rearrangement uses TRBV5-1 and TRBJ1-1; 7 bases match TRBD1. This CDR3 is built from 15 residues. V was clipped by 4 bases and J by 3 bases; unmatched bases: 9. Germline loops: CDR1 SGHRS, CDR2 YFSETQ. CDR3 DNA: TGCGCCAGCAGCCTGACAGGGACTGTGGACACTGAAGCTTTCTTT. It codes for CASSLTGTVDTEAFF.

V usage is TRBV14 and J usage is TRBJ1-6; D is perhaps TRBD1 (6 bases). Trimming stripped 4 bases from V and 2 bases from J, with 6 bases between. The CDR3 totals 14 residues. From germline, CDR1 is SGHDN and CDR2 FVKESK. DNA for the CDR3: TGTGCCAGCAGCCGACAGGCCTATAATTCACCCCTCCACTTT. Encoded protein: CASSRQAYNSPLHF.

This clone was picked up a small number of times. The chain recombines TRBV2 with TRBJ1-2; tentative D call: TRBD1 (6 bases). The CDR3 runs 13 residues. V was trimmed by 5 bases and J by 4 bases, leaving 11 bases between them. Germline CDR1 is SNHLY and CDR2 is FYNNEI. As DNA, the CDR3 is TGTGCCAGCAGTTACAGGGTAGGCTATGGCTACACCTTC. Translation: CASSYRVGYGYTF.

The CDR3 is CASSLQGGYTGELFF. As DNA, the CDR3 is TGTGCCAGCAGTTTACAGGGGGGGTATACCGGGGAGCTGTTTTTT. The V gene is TRBV2, the J gene TRBJ2-2; TRBD1 might be the D (8 bases). The germline CDR1 and CDR2 sequences are SNHLY and FYNNEI. The germline V and J ends were trimmed by 5 bases and 5 bases, with 15 bases remaining between them. The CDR3 extends over 15 amino acids.

The rearrangement links TRBV5-1 to TRBJ2-5; D is possibly TRBD1 (6 bases). This CDR3 is 15 amino acids long. Per germline, CDR1 SGHRS and CDR2 YFSETQ. V was cut by 1 base and J by 3 bases, with 13 bases left in between. The CDR3 bases are TGCGCCAGCAGCTTGTGGCAGGGGCTGAAAGAGACCCAGTACTTC. Its translation is CASSLWQGLKETQYF.

The chain recombines TRBV28 with TRBJ1-2; D is possibly TRBD1 (5 bases). Trimming removed 6 bases at V and 1 base at J, with 9 bases between. Germline CDR1 and CDR2: MDHEN and SYDVKM. The CDR3 covers 13 residues. DNA for the CDR3: TGTGCCAGCAGGCCTGACAGTAACTATGGCTACACCTTC. Translating it yields CASRPDSNYGYTF.

This chain connects TRBV5-1 to TRBJ1-4; maybe TRBD1 (6 bases). The V end was cut by 0 bases, the J end by 6 bases, with 12 bases between. The CDR3 extends over 15 amino acids. Germline V gene sequence: CDR1 SGHRS, CDR2 YFSETQ. CDR3 nucleotides: TGCGCCAGCAGCTTGGGGCCTAAGGGGGATGAAAAACTGTTTTTT. It specifies CASSLGPKGDEKLFF.

CDR3 in DNA: TGTGCCAGCAGTTTCCTTGAAAAACTGTTTTTT. Translated: CASSFLEKLFF. This sequence joins TRBV28 and TRBJ1-4; D uncertain. The CDR3 extends over 11 amino acids. V lost 3 bases, J lost 7 bases, and 3 bases lay in between. Germline lookup yields CDR1 MDHEN and CDR2 SYDVKM.

V gene TRBV2 combines with J gene TRBJ2-1, with 7 positions matching TRBD1. Unmatched junction bases numbered 2, after V lost 4 bases and J lost 5 bases. The CDR3 spans 13 residues. Germline V gene sequence: CDR1 SNHLY, CDR2 FYNNEI. CDR3 sequence reads: CASSGTGDNEQFF. In DNA form, the CDR3 reads TGTGCCAGCAGTGGGACAGGTGACAATGAGCAGTTCTTC.

This chain joins TRBV19 and TRBJ1-1, with 7 positions matching TRBD1. The CDR3 is made up of 16 amino acids. The germline CDR1 and CDR2 sequences are LNHDA and SQIVND (reference sequence). Trimming at V came to 5 bases and at J to 9 bases, leaving 18 bases not matched to a gene. CDR3 amino acids: CASSSTQNRGSQQAFF. The CDR3 coding sequence is TGTGCCAGTAGTTCCACCCAGAACAGGGGCTCTCAACAAGCTTTCTTT. The variable domain in full, completed from reference TRBV19 and TRBJ1-1, reads DGGITQSPKYLFRKEGQNVTLSCEQNLNHDAMYWYRQDPGQGLRLIYYSQIVNDFQKGDIAEGYSVSREKKESFPLTVTSAQKNPTAFYLCASSSTQNRGSQQAFFGQGTRLTVV.

V is TRBV10-1 and J is TRBJ2-2, with 10 bases that match TRBD1. This CDR3 region has 16 residues. J gave up 6 bases and V 9 bases, and 13 bases lay outside the gene matches. Germline loops: CDR1 WNHNN, CDR2 SYGVQD (reference sequence). The DNA of the CDR3 is TGCGCCAGTTCCAGCGGGACAGGGGTTCGGTCCGGGGAGCTGTTTTTT. It yields the protein CASSSGTGVRSGELFF.

The chain employs TRBV5-4 and TRBJ2-6; 7 nucleotides line up with TRBD1. V lost 4 bases to trimming and J lost 0 bases; unmatched junction nucleotides: 10. Germline values: CDR1 SGHNT, CDR2 YYREEE (reference sequence). The CDR3 covers 18 residues. CDR3: CASSQTGLLISGANVLTF. The CDR3 DNA reads as TGTGCCAGCAGCCAGACAGGGTTGCTAATCTCTGGGGCCAACGTCCTGACTTTC.

The chain uses TRBV25-1 and TRBJ2-3, with D unclear. V lost 11 bases to trimming and J lost 1 base, with 4 bases between them. Germline CDR1 MGHDK, CDR2 SYGVNS. This CDR3 is 10 amino acids long. Written as DNA, the CDR3 is TGTGCCGCGGGCACAGATACGCAGTATTTT. Encoded protein: CAAGTDTQYF.

This chain links TRBV6-1 with TRBJ2-2; D is uncertain. This CDR3 is 15 amino acids long. Between the trimmed V and J ends, which lost 5 bases and 0 bases, there was a span of 10 bases. Germline V gene lookup returns CDR1 MNHNS and CDR2 SASEGT. Here the CDR3 DNA reads TGTGCCAGCAGTATGTTCTCTCCGAACACCGGGGAGCTGTTTTTT. Translating it yields CASSMFSPNTGELFF.

V is TRBV7-2 and J is TRBJ2-5; TRBD2 matches 7 bases. The J segment lost 3 bases and the V segment lost 5 bases, leaving 6 bases of the junction unmatched. The CDR3 loop spans 14 amino acids. Germline lookup yields CDR1 SGHTA and CDR2 FQGNSA. This CDR3 reads CASSPGGTKETQYF. In DNA, the CDR3 is TGTGCCAGCAGCCCCGGGGGGACTAAAGAGACCCAGTACTTC.

The genes are TRBV7-3 and TRBJ2-2; TRBD2 matches 11 bases. V trimming: 5 bases; J trimming: 0 bases; junction bases outside the gene matches: 8. This CDR3 spans 18 amino acids. The V gene's germline CDR1 is SGHTA and CDR2 FQGTGA. CDR3 nucleotides: TGTGCCAGCAGCCCGGGACTAGCGGAACCAGCGAACACCGGGGAGCTGTTTTTT. Translation: CASSPGLAEPANTGELFF.

The chain carries TRBV5-4 and TRBJ2-5; 7 positions agree with TRBD2. The germline gives CDR1 SGHNT, CDR2 YYREEE (reference sequence). Germline trimming cut 3 bases from V and 5 bases from J; bases unmatched to any gene: 7. The CDR3 loop spans 14 amino acids. CDR3 DNA sequence: TGTGCCAGCAGCTCGGGGGGAGAGTCTGAGACCCAGTACTTC. This encodes CASSSGGESETQYF.